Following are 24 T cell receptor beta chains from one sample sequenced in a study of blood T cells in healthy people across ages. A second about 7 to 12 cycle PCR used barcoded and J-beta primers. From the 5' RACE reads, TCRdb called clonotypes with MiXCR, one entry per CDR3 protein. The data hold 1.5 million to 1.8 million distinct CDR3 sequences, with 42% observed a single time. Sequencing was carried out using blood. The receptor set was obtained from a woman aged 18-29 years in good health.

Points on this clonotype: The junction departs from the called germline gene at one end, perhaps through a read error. CDR3 sequence: CAGSWYRGNEQFF. CDR3 nucleotide sequence: TGTGCCGGCAGTTGGTACAGGGGAAATGAGCAGTTCTTC. The rearrangement uses TRBV27 and TRBJ2-1, with 7 bases that match TRBD1. The CDR3 is 13 amino acids. CDR1 is MNHEY and CDR2 is SMNVEV in the germline V gene (reference sequence).

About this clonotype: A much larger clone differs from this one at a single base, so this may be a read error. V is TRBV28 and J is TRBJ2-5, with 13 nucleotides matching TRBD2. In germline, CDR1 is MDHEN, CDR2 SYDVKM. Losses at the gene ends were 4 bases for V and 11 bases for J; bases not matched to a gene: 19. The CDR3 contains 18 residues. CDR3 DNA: TGTGCCAGCAGTTCCAGGACTAGCGGGGGATCGGACCGAAATGAGCAGTACTTC. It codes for CASSSRTSGGSDRNEQYF.

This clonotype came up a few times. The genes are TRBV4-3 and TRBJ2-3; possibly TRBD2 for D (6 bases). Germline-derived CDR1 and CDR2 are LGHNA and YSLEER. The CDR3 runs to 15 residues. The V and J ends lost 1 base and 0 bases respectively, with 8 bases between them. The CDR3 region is CASSQGDFSTDTQYF. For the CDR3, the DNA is TGCGCCAGCAGCCAAGGGGACTTCAGCACAGATACGCAGTATTTT.

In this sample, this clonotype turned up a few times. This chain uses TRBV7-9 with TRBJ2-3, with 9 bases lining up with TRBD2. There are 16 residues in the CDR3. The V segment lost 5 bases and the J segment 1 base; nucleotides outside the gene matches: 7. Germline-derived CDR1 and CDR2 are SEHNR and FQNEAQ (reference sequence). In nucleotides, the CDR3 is TGTGCCAGCAGCACTACCGGGACTAGCCGCACAGATACGCAGTATTTT. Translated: CASSTTGTSRTDTQYF.

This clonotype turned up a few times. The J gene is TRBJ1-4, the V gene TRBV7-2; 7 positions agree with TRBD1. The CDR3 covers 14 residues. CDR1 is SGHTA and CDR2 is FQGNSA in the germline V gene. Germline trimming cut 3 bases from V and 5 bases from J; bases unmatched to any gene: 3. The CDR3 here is CASSFAGGNEKLFF. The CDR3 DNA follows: TGTGCCAGCAGCTTCGCAGGGGGGAATGAAAAACTGTTTTTT.

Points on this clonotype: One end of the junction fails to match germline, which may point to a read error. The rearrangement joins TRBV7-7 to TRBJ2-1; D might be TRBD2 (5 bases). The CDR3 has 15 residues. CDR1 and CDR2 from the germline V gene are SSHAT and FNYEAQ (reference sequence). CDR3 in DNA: TGTGCTAGCAGCTTCGGGGTTGACGGCTACAATGAGCAGTTCTTC. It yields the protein CASSFGVDGYNEQFF. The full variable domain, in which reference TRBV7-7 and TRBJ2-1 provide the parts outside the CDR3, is GAGVSQSPRYKVTKRGQDVTLRCDPISSHATLYWYQQALGQGPEFLTYFNYEAQPDKSGLPSDRFSAERPEGSISTLTIQRTEQRDSAMYRCASSFGVDGYNEQFFGPGTRLTVL.

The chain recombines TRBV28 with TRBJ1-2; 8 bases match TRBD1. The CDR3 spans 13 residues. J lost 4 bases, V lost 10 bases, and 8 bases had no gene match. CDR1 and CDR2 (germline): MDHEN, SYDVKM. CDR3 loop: CATLDRAIYGYTF. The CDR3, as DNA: TGTGCCACCCTGGACAGGGCTATCTATGGCTACACCTTC.

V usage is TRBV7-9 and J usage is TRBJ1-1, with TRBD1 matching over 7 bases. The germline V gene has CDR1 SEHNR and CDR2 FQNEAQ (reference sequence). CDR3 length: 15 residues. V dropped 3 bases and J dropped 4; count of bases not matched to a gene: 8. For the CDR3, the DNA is TGTGCCAGCAGCTTGGACCAAGACAGGGTCACTGAAGCTTTCTTT. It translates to CASSLDQDRVTEAFF.

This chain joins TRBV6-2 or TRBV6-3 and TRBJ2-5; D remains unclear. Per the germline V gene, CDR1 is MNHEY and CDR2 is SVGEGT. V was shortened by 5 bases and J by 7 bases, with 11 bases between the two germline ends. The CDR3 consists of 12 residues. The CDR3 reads CASSPDHRTQYF. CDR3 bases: TGTGCCAGCAGTCCAGACCATCGGACCCAGTACTTC.

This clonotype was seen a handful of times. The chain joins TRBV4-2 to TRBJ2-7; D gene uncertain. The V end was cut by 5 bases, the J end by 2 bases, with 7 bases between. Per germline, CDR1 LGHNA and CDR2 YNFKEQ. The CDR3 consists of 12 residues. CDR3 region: CASSNIPYEQYF. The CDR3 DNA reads TGTGCCAGCAGCAATATACCCTACGAGCAGTACTTC.

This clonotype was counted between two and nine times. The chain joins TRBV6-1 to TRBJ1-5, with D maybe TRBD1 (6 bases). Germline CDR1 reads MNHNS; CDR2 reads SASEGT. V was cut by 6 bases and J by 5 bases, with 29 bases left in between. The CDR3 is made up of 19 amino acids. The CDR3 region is CASRTGKGRGQSLDQPQHF. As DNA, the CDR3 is TGTGCCAGCAGGACCGGTAAGGGCAGGGGTCAATCATTGGATCAGCCCCAGCATTTT.

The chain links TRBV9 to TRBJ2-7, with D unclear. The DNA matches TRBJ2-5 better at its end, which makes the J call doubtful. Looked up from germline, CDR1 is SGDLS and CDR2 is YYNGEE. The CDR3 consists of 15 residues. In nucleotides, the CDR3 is TGTGCCAGCAGCTACTGGGTGGGCGCTCAAGAGACCCAGTACTTC. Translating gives CASSYWVGAQETQYF.

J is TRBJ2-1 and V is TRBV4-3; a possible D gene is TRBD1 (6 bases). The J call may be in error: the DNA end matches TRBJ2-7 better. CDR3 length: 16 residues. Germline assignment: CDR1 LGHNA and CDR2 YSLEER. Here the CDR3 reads CASSQEGRGLYNEQYF. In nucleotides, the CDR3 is TGCGCCAGCAGCCAAGAAGGCAGGGGTCTTTACAATGAGCAGTACTTC.

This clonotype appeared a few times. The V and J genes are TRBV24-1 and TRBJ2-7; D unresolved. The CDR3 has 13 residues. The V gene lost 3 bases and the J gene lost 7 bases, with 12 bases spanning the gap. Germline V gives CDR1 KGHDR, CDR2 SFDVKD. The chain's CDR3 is CATSDPPDNEQYF. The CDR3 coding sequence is TGTGCCACCAGTGATCCACCAGACAATGAGCAGTACTTC.

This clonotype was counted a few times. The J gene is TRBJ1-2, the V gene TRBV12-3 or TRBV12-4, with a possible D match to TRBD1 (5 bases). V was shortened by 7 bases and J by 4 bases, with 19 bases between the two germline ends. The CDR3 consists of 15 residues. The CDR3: CASTPTLTASYGYTF. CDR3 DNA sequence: TGTGCCAGCACCCCCACCCTGACAGCATCCTATGGCTACACCTTC.

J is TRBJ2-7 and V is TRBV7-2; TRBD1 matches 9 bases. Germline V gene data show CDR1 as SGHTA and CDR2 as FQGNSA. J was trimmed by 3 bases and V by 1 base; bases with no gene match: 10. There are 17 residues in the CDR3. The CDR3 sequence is CASSLGPLDRGDYEQYF. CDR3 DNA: TGTGCCAGCAGCTTAGGGCCCCTAGACAGGGGGGACTACGAGCAGTACTTC. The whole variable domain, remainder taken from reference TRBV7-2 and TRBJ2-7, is GAGVSQSPSNKVTEKGKDVELRCDPISGHTALYWYRQSLGQGLEFLIYFQGNSAPDKSGLPSDRFSAERTGGSVSTLTIQRTQQEDSAVYLCASSLGPLDRGDYEQYFGPGTRLTVT.

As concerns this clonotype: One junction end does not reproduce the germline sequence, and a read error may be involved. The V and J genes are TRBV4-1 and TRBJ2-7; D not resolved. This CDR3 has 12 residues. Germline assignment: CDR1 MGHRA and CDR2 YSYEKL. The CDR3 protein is CACSQVNNEQYF. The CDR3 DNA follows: TGCGCCTGCAGCCAAGTGAACAATGAGCAGTACTTC.

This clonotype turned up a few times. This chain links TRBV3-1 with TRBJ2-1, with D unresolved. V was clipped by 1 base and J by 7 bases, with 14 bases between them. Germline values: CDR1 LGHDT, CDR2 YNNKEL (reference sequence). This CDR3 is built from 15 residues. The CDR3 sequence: CASSQAFLGRNEQFF. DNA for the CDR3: TGTGCCAGCAGCCAAGCCTTTTTAGGGCGGAATGAGCAGTTCTTC.

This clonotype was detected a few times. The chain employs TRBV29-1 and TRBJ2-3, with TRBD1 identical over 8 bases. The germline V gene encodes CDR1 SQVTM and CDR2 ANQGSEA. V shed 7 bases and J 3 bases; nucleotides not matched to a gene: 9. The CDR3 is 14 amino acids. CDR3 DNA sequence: TGCAGCGCAGCAGGGGGCGCCGGGACAGATACGCAGTATTTT. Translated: CSAAGGAGTDTQYF.

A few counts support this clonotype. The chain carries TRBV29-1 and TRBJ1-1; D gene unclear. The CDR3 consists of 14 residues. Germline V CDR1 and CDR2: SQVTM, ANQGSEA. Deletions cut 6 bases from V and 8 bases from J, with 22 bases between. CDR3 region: CSVGPLAPEGEAFF. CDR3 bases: TGCAGCGTCGGGCCCCTCGCGCCTGAAGGGGAAGCTTTCTTT.

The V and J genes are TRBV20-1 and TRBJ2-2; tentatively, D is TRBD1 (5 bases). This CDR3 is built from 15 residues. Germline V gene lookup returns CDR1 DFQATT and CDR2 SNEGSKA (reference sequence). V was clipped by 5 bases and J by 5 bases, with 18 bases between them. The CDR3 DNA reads TGCAGTGCTGGGTCCCAGGGTGTGATTACCGGGGAGCTGTTTTTT. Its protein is CSAGSQGVITGELFF.

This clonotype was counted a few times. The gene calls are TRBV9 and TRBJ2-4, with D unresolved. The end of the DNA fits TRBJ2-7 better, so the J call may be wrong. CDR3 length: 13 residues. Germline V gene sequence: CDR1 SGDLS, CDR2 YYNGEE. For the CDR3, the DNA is TGTGCCAGCAGCGTTGAACCCTCCGGCGAGCAGTACTTC. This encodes CASSVEPSGEQYF.

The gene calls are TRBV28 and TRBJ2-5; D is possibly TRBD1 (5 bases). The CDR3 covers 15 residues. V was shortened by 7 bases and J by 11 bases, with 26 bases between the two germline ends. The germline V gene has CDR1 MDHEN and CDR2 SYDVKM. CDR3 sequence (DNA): TGTGCCAGCACCCACCCCGGTTTGGGGCTACCAAAGCAGTACTTC. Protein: CASTHPGLGLPKQYF.

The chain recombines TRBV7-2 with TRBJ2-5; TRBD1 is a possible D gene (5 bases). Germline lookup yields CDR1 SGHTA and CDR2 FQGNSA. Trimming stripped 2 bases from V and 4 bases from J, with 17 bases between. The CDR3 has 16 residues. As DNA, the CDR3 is TGTGCCAGCAGCTTAACGCCGCGACGAAGGGGAGAGACCCAGTACTTC. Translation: CASSLTPRRRGETQYF.